These 25 T cell receptor beta chains were sequenced from one sample in a study of T cells in Graves' hyperthyroidism and ophthalmopathy. Amplification of TCR beta CDR3 regions was performed using RNA transcripts as template. HTBI primers were the set used in a first-round RT-PCR of the TCR CDR3. Each CDR3 protein is one row after TCRdb ran MiXCR on the multiplex PCR reads. The table lists about 400,000 distinct CDR3 sequences, roughly 13% of them singletons. Sample: blood. Every receptor here comes from a young woman with Graves' hyperthyroidism.

Many counts were recorded for this clonotype. This rearrangement joins TRBV20-1 to TRBJ2-3, with 10 bases lining up with TRBD2. Germline V gene data show CDR1 as DFQATT and CDR2 as SNEGSKA (reference sequence). CDR3 size: 15 residues. With V trimmed by 3 bases and J by 8 bases, 11 bases remained unmatched. The CDR3 loop reads CSASLAGAPRGTQYF. The DNA for the CDR3 is TGCAGTGCTAGTCTAGCGGGAGCCCCTAGGGGTACGCAGTATTTT.

The gene calls are TRBV27 and TRBJ2-5; TRBD2 matches 9 bases. Germline lookup yields CDR1 MNHEY and CDR2 SMNVEV (reference sequence). The CDR3 sequence is 15 residues long. The trim removed 5 bases at V and 3 bases at J, leaving 7 bases unmatched. CDR3 in DNA: TGTGCCAGCAGTCGAAGACTAGCGGAAAAAGAGACCCAGTACTTC. It encodes CASSRRLAEKETQYF.

This clonotype was seen a handful of times. The V gene is TRBV20-1, the J gene TRBJ1-6; 10 bases align to TRBD1. The CDR3 has 17 residues. The ends lost 0 bases at V and 6 bases at J; junction bases unmatched: 8. Germline V gene sequence: CDR1 DFQATT, CDR2 SNEGSKA (reference sequence). CDR3 DNA sequence: TGCAGTGCTAGAGATCATAGACAGGGGGCAAGTAATTCACCCCTCCACTTT. This translates into CSARDHRQGASNSPLHF.

This clonotype showed up many times. The chain recombines TRBV2 with TRBJ2-3; unclear D gene. The V and J ends lost 7 bases and 2 bases respectively, with 10 bases between them. There are 13 residues in the CDR3. Per germline, CDR1 SNHLY and CDR2 FYNNEI. CDR3 coding DNA: TGTGCCAGCACGCGGTCCCACACAGATACGCAGTATTTT. Its protein product is CASTRSHTDTQYF.

This clonotype was detected ten times or more. V is TRBV9 and J is TRBJ2-1; D is uncertain. CDR3 size: 16 residues. The V end was cut by 0 bases, the J end by 4 bases, with 14 bases between. The germline CDR1 and CDR2 sequences are SGDLS and YYNGEE. CDR3 loop: CASSVAGGPEYNEQFF. In DNA, the CDR3 is TGTGCCAGCAGCGTAGCGGGCGGCCCGGAGTACAATGAGCAGTTCTTC. The variable domain in full, with the rest retrieved from reference TRBV9 and TRBJ2-1, is DSGVTQTPKHLITATGQRVTLRCSPRSGDLSVYWYQQSLDQGLQFLIQYYNGEERAKGNILERFSAQQFPDLHSELNLSSLELGDSALYFCASSVAGGPEYNEQFFGPGTRLTVL.

The table lists this clonotype with many counts. The J gene is TRBJ2-1, the V gene TRBV3-1; D is unresolved. Trimming removed 0 bases at V and 15 bases at J, with 12 bases between. The CDR3 is 12 amino acids. Per the germline V gene, CDR1 is LGHDT and CDR2 is YNNKEL (reference sequence). CDR3 sequence: CASSQDQQLRFF. Written as DNA, the CDR3 is TGTGCCAGCAGCCAAGATCAGCAGCTCCGGTTCTTC.

This clonotype has more than one count but fewer than ten. The V and J genes are TRBV6-5 and TRBJ2-2; D remains ambiguous. Trimming left V 2 bases short and J 6 bases short, with 10 bases between. This CDR3 has 14 amino acids. In germline, CDR1 is MNHEY, CDR2 SVGAGI. CDR3 sequence reads: CASSYTGYAGELFF. The CDR3 DNA sequence: TGTGCCAGCAGTTACACCGGGTACGCCGGGGAGCTGTTTTTT.

V usage is TRBV5-1 and J usage is TRBJ2-5; D is uncertain. V was shortened by 5 bases and J by 4 bases, with 6 bases between the two germline ends. The CDR3 consists of 11 residues. Per germline, CDR1 SGHRS and CDR2 YFSETQ. CDR3 sequence: CASRLTETQYF. The CDR3 DNA follows: TGCGCCAGCAGACTCACAGAGACCCAGTACTTC.

This clonotype has ten or more counts. The V gene is TRBV28, the J gene TRBJ2-1; weak D call: TRBD2 (6 bases). Between the trimmed V and J ends, which lost 2 bases and 3 bases, there was a span of 11 bases. Germline V CDR1 and CDR2: MDHEN, SYDVKM. The CDR3 spans 15 residues. CDR3 in DNA: TGTGCCAGCAGTTTAGTGGGAGGTCTCTACAATGAGCAGTTCTTC. Amino acid sequence: CASSLVGGLYNEQFF.

Many counts were recorded for this clonotype. The gene calls are TRBV27 and TRBJ2-5; 7 bases are a match to TRBD2. This CDR3 has 13 residues. Per germline, CDR1 MNHEY and CDR2 SMNVEV (reference sequence). The ends lost 6 bases at V and 5 bases at J; junction bases unmatched: 6. CDR3 coding DNA: TGTGCCAGCAGCTGGACTAGATGGGAGACCCAGTACTTC. The encoded protein is CASSWTRWETQYF.

This clonotype has ten or more counts. V is TRBV5-6 and J is TRBJ2-3, with D possibly matching TRBD2 (5 bases). V lost 3 bases and J lost 2, with 13 bases in between. Germline CDR1 is SGHDT and CDR2 is YYEEEE. The CDR3 spans 15 residues. CDR3 loop: CASSSWGSDTDTQYF. DNA for the CDR3: TGTGCCAGCAGCTCTTGGGGTAGCGACACAGATACGCAGTATTTT. The whole variable domain, filled in from reference TRBV5-6 and TRBJ2-3, reads DAGVTQSPTHLIKTRGQQVTLRCSPKSGHDTVSWYQQALGQGPQFIFQYYEEEERQRGNFPDRFSGHQFPNYSSELNVNALLLGDSALYLCASSSWGSDTDTQYFGPGTRLTVL.

J is TRBJ1-4 and V is TRBV6-1; 8 nucleotides line up with TRBD1. The CDR3 has 16 residues. Germline CDR1 and CDR2: MNHNS and SASEGT. The V gene end was trimmed by 5 bases and the J gene end by 2 bases; junction bases not matched to a gene: 7. The CDR3 DNA sequence: TGTGCCAGCAGTTCGGGACAGGTCAGGACTAATGAAAAACTGTTTTTT. Protein product: CASSSGQVRTNEKLFF.

This clonotype has a count of ten or more. The chain links TRBV28 to TRBJ2-7; 9 positions match TRBD1. Per the germline V gene, CDR1 is MDHEN and CDR2 is SYDVKM. The length of the CDR3 is 13 residues. Trimming took 8 bases from V and 6 from J; bases not matched to a gene: 8. CDR3: CASAGTGLPEQYF. The DNA of the CDR3 is TGTGCCAGCGCCGGGACAGGGTTGCCCGAGCAGTACTTC.

This chain uses TRBV19 with TRBJ2-1; a possible D gene is TRBD1 (6 bases). The CDR3 covers 13 residues. Between the trimmed V and J ends, which lost 6 bases and 9 bases, there was a span of 15 bases. Germline V CDR1 and CDR2: LNHDA, SQIVND (reference sequence). The CDR3 reads CASRLTGLGEQFF. The CDR3 DNA is TGTGCCAGTAGATTGACAGGCTTGGGTGAGCAGTTCTTC.

At least ten counts were recorded for this clonotype. The CDR3 here is CASSLVSQLAGGWSDTQYF. The CDR3 DNA reads as TGTGCCAGCAGCTTAGTAAGCCAGCTAGCGGGAGGGTGGTCAGATACGCAGTATTTT. The chain links TRBV7-2 to TRBJ2-3; 12 bases agree with TRBD2. CDR3 length: 19 amino acids. V dropped 1 base and J dropped 4; count of bases not matched to a gene: 12. Per the germline V gene, CDR1 is SGHTA and CDR2 is FQGNSA.

The chain employs TRBV7-9 and TRBJ1-3; D is unclear. The ends were cut back, 0 bases at V and 2 bases at J, with 8 bases in the middle. Germline-derived CDR1 and CDR2 are SEHNR and FQNEAQ (reference sequence). There are 15 residues in the CDR3. The CDR3 protein is CASSLARWAGNTIYF. The CDR3 DNA follows: TGTGCCAGCAGCTTAGCTAGGTGGGCTGGAAACACCATATATTTT.

This clonotype came up a few times. The genes are TRBV28 and TRBJ1-1; 9 bases line up with TRBD1. The V and J ends lost 6 bases and 2 bases, in that order; junction bases with no gene match: 7. This CDR3 has 15 amino acids. The germline CDR1 and CDR2 sequences are MDHEN and SYDVKM. In DNA form, the CDR3 reads TGTGCCAGCAGGAGCCGGGACAGGGTAAACACTGAAGCTTTCTTT. Its protein product is CASRSRDRVNTEAFF. Based on the CDR3 plus reference TRBV28 and TRBJ1-1, the full variable domain is DVKVTQSSRYLVKRTGEKVFLECVQDMDHENMFWYRQDPGLGLRLIYFSYDVKMKEKGDIPEGYSVSREKKERFSLILESASTNQTSMYLCASRSRDRVNTEAFFGQGTRLTVV.

A few counts support this clonotype. The chain couples TRBV19 to TRBJ2-7; D may be TRBD1 (7 bases). The germline V gene encodes CDR1 LNHDA and CDR2 SQIVND (reference sequence). Trimming removed 8 bases at V and 2 bases at J, with 10 bases between. The CDR3 contains 12 residues. The CDR3: CASQGEAYEQYF. CDR3 nucleotide sequence: TGTGCCAGTCAGGGGGAGGCCTACGAGCAGTACTTC.

V usage is TRBV7-9 and J usage is TRBJ2-1, with D uncertain. Trimming removed 2 bases from V and 10 bases from J, with 15 bases in between. This CDR3 is built from 14 residues. Germline lookup yields CDR1 SEHNR and CDR2 FQNEAQ (reference sequence). The CDR3 region has the DNA TGTGCCAGCAGCTTAAAGGTGGAAGGGCACGAGCAGTTCTTC. It yields the protein CASSLKVEGHEQFF.

The rearrangement links TRBV4-3 to TRBJ2-1; the D is unclear. Germline V gene data show CDR1 as LGHNA and CDR2 as YSLEER. V lost 0 bases to trimming and J lost 7 bases, with 7 bases between them. The CDR3 sequence is 13 residues long. CDR3 loop: CASSQEEWNEQFF. CDR3 DNA: TGCGCCAGCAGCCAAGAAGAGTGGAATGAGCAGTTCTTC.

This clonotype turned up a few times. The rearrangement links TRBV7-3 to TRBJ2-1, with TRBD2 matching 10 bases. Per germline, CDR1 SGHTA and CDR2 FQGTGA. This CDR3 region has 15 residues. The V and J ends lost 4 bases and 6 bases, in that order; junction bases with no gene match: 6. This chain's CDR3 is CASSSSGRAVNEQFF. Here the CDR3 DNA reads TGTGCCAGCAGCTCAAGCGGGAGGGCAGTCAATGAGCAGTTCTTC.

The gene calls are TRBV4-3 and TRBJ2-1, with TRBD2 identical over 13 bases. Unmatched junction bases numbered 8, after V lost 1 base and J lost 5 bases. The CDR3 extends over 18 amino acids. CDR1 and CDR2 from the germline V gene are LGHNA and YSLEER. CDR3 DNA sequence: TGCGCCAGCAGCCAAGCTTGGACTAGCGGGAGAAGCCACAATGAGCAGTTCTTC. Translated: CASSQAWTSGRSHNEQFF.

This clonotype was seen many times. The chain is built from TRBV20-1 and TRBJ2-1, with 10 bases fitting TRBD1. J was trimmed by 0 bases and V by 4 bases; bases with no gene match: 6. Germline V gene lookup returns CDR1 DFQATT and CDR2 SNEGSKA (reference sequence). The CDR3 loop spans 16 amino acids. The CDR3 coding sequence is TGCAGTGCTATTCGAAGGACAGGGGGCTCCTACAATGAGCAGTTCTTC. Translation: CSAIRRTGGSYNEQFF.

This clonotype showed up many times. The V and J genes are TRBV5-8 and TRBJ2-3; 11 bases match TRBD2. V trimming: 1 base; J trimming: 5 bases; junction bases outside the gene matches: 12. The CDR3 length is 18 residues. Germline assignment: CDR1 SGHTS and CDR2 YDEGEE. CDR3 loop: CASSLFTSGGSRLDTQYF. Here the CDR3 DNA reads TGTGCCAGCAGCTTGTTTACTAGCGGGGGATCCCGGTTAGATACGCAGTATTTT.

This clonotype was seen repeatedly, ten times or more. This chain links TRBV24-1 with TRBJ2-3; 12 bases match TRBD2. Per the germline V gene, CDR1 is KGHDR and CDR2 is SFDVKD. The CDR3 length is 15 residues. J gave up 6 bases and V 6 bases, and 6 bases lay outside the gene matches. The CDR3 region has the DNA TGTGCCACCAGTCGGCTAGCGGGAGGGTCGGATACGCAGTATTTT. This translates into CATSRLAGGSDTQYF.